This TCR beta chain originates from a study of tumor-infiltrating lymphocytes in primary liver carcinoma. Germline DNA was extracted too, while blood RNA derived from unsorted whole blood. The researchers drew approximately 4 milliliters of peripheral blood before surgery. Total RNA (approximately 500 ng) served as template for TCR beta cDNA synthesis primed by a constant-region primer. Employing slightly modified ARM-PCR, three nested multiplex PCR rounds were run, and these gave rise to the TCR beta libraries. Two initial PCR rounds of roughly 10 cycles each paired TRBV1-TRBV30 forward primers with a C-beta reverse primer. TCRdb ran MiXCR on the multiplex PCR reads and lists one entry per CDR3 protein. This sample has about 210,000 distinct CDR3 sequences, with about 65% found just once. Study findings and constraints: The difference in top-250-clone fraction between tumors and blood was significant, favoring tumors (p = 0.039).

Concerning this clonotype itself: Its antigen is still unknown.

The CDR3 is 15 residues long. Trimming removed 2 bases at V and 7 bases at J, with 15 bases between. Germline CDR1 reads SGHVS; CDR2 reads FQNEAQ. The chain links TRBV7-8 to TRBJ2-4; perhaps TRBD1 as D (6 bases). Sequencing used peripheral blood. This TCR was sampled from a woman aged 60-70 years with primary liver carcinoma and hepatitis B virus infection. This chain's CDR3 is CASSLFGSGANIQYF. DNA for the CDR3: TGTGCCAGCAGCTTATTTGGGTCAGGGGCTAACATTCAGTACTTC. Combining the CDR3 with reference TRBV7-8 and TRBJ2-4 gives the whole variable domain GAGVSQSPRYKVAKRGQDVALRCDPISGHVSLFWYQQALGQGPEFLTYFQNEAQLDKSGLPSDRFFAERPEGSVSTLKIQRTQQEDSAVYLCASSLFGSGANIQYFGAGTRLSVL.